This T cell receptor (beta chain) was sequenced during a study of CD8 T cell repertoires and HIV-1 epitope variants. Some clones are missing from TCRdb's copy, which holds only in-frame ones; the method was immunoSEQ multiplex PCR. There are thousands of clones in the sample; 55% to 80% occur only once, and approximately 45% lies in the top ten. This clone turned up a few times. The target antigen is unknown. From germline, CDR1 is SGHAT and CDR2 FQNNGV. V lost 0 bases and J lost 5, with 13 bases in between. The CDR3 has 15 residues. The J gene is TRBJ1-1, the V gene TRBV11-2; the D gene is possibly TRBD1 (5 bases). The TCR originated in a male donor with HIV. Sequencing input: cultured CD8+ T cells derived from PBMCs. The CDR3 bases are TGTGCCAGCAGCTTAGATTGGCAGGGAAGGACTGAAGCTTTCTTT. The encoded protein is CASSLDWQGRTEAFF. Full variable domain (rest looked up from reference TRBV11-2 and TRBJ1-1): EAGVAQSPRYKIIEKRQSVAFWCNPISGHATLYWYQQILGQGPKLLIQFQNNGVVDDSQLPKDRFSAERLKGVDSTLKIQPAKLEDSAVYLCASSLDWQGRTEAFFGQGTRLTVV.